This T cell receptor (beta chain) was sequenced in a study of Tregs in tolerant kidney transplant recipients. With respect to this clone: Its antigen is not known.

The CDR3 contains 13 residues. With 7 bases removed from V and 8 bases from J, the gap between germline ends came to 17 bases. The germline V gene has CDR1 LNHDA and CDR2 SQIVND (reference sequence). Unstimulated Tregs (CD4+CD25+CD127-) and CD4+CD25- non-Tregs were sorted from PBMCs. The assay was immunoSEQ multiplex PCR, and TCRdb's table has in-frame clones only and misses some. In the table there are some 110,000 clones, approximately 90% of which are singletons. Points from the study as a whole: This study did not directly address biological reproducibility. Expanding Tregs on activated donor B cells appeared to best identify donor-specific TCRbeta clones. Few patients were studied, so findings need validation in larger groups.

The gene calls are TRBV19 and TRBJ1-1; D is perhaps TRBD1 (6 bases). This sequence originates from a human donor in good health. The source material was CD4+ T cells from blood. The CDR3 protein is CASTGAALFEAFF. CDR3 DNA sequence: TGTGCCAGTACAGGGGCCGCCTTATTCGAAGCTTTCTTT.